What follows is one TCR beta chain and its context. This CDR3 comprises 13 residues. Germline CDR1 reads SGHRS; CDR2 reads YFSETQ. V shed 4 bases and J shed 8 bases, with 12 bases lying between them. Methods used by the authors: Reference gene primer amplification yielded estimated nucleated cell counts. Sequencing was performed with immunoSEQ multiplex PCR; in TCRdb, only in-frame clones are kept and a portion is missing. That table is the source of V, J and clone size, and D and trimming were worked out from the DNA. This table has a few hundred thousand clones, 80% to 85% appearing once. This entry is derived from a study of blood T cell repertoires in COVID-19. Study information: Material from acute and convalescent COVID-19 was sourced from the United States, Italy and Spain.

The chain carries TRBV5-1 and TRBJ1-4; D ambiguous. Specimen: peripheral blood. This receptor was taken from a woman of 80 years or more with COVID-19, enrolled during active disease. This CDR3 is CASSAGVVEKLFF. CDR3 bases: TGCGCCAGCAGCGCCGGGGTGGTGGAAAAACTGTTTTTT.